This T cell receptor beta chain was captured by sequencing in a study of CD8 T cells in Susac syndrome. Random hexamers were used to reverse transcribe roughly 0.45 to 1 ug of RNA. Amplification of TCR beta CDR3 was carried out by immunoSEQ multiplex PCR, which covered 54 Vbeta and 13 Jbeta segments. One entry per CDR3 protein, called by TCRdb with MiXCR from the immunoSEQ multiplex PCR reads. In the table there are approximately 180,000 distinct CDR3 sequences, approximately 95% of which are singletons. The V gene end was trimmed by 1 base and the J gene end by 8 bases; junction bases not matched to a gene: 3. This CDR3 spans 14 amino acids. The germline gives CDR1 LGHDT, CDR2 YNNKEL (reference sequence).

The chain links TRBV3-1 to TRBJ1-4; 8 bases align to TRBD1. This TCR came from a human donor with multiple sclerosis. Material: CD4+ T cells from PBMCs. CDR3 in DNA: TGTGCCAGCAGCCAAGGTTGGACAGGGGAAAAACTGTTTTTT. Its protein product is CASSQGWTGEKLFF.